A selection of T cell receptor beta chains follows, all from one sample in a study of T-cell reconstitution after alpha-beta-depleted transplantation in children. TCRdb re-called the PCR reads through MiXCR, storing one row per CDR3 protein. Of 190,000 or so distinct CDR3 sequences listed, approximately 6.8% are singletons. Sequenced here: PBMCs from the stem cell graft donor, sampled from the stem cell graft. These receptors were obtained from a human donor who donated a stem cell graft to a child with Wiskott-Aldrich syndrome. Each CDR3 is given with its conserved first and last residue. A D gene is named only where the DNA matches it firmly. Not all rows give a size; the values are once, few, many and, for expanded clones, a class.

D gene	V gene	clone size	J gene	CDR3 protein	CDR3 DNA
NA	TRBV7-2	NA	TRBJ1-1	CASSFIGQSTEAFF	TGTGCCAGCAGCTTCATCGGGCAAAGCACTGAAGCTTTCTTT
TRBD1	TRBV7-9	NA	TRBJ2-1	CASSLAGGQRGYNEQFF	TGTGCCAGCAGCTTAGCTGGGGGACAGCGCGGGTATAATGAGCAGTTCTTC
TRBD1	TRBV6-1	many	TRBJ2-5	CASSETGGRLKTQYF	TGTGCCAGCAGTGAGACAGGGGGGAGGTTGAAGACCCAGTACTTC
TRBD2	TRBV29-1	many	TRBJ2-7	CSVGEGRYEQYF	TGCAGCGTTGGGGAGGGGCGCTACGAGCAGTACTTC
NA	TRBV27	many	TRBJ1-5	CASTSHSGQPQHF	TGTGCCAGCACCTCGCATAGTGGTCAGCCCCAGCATTTT
NA	TRBV20-1	many	TRBJ1-1	CSARDPRGDTEAFF	TGCAGTGCTAGAGACCCTCGGGGCGACACTGAAGCTTTCTTT
NA	TRBV6-1	many	TRBJ1-1	CASSIIGDTEAFF	TGTGCCAGCTCGATCATCGGGGACACTGAAGCTTTCTTT
TRBD1	TRBV30	many	TRBJ1-2	CAWSRYPGQGANGYTF	TGTGCCTGGAGTAGGTATCCGGGACAGGGGGCAAATGGCTACACCTTC
NA	TRBV12-3/TRBV12-4	many	TRBJ2-3	CASTLWETDTQYF	TGTGCCAGCACCTTGTGGGAAACAGATACGCAGTATTTT
TRBD1	TRBV7-2	many	TRBJ2-7	CASSLVARGTYEQYF	TGTGCCAGCAGCTTAGTGGCCAGGGGGACCTACGAGCAGTACTTC
TRBD1	TRBV29-1	many	TRBJ1-2	CSVHPLTGRYGYTF	TGCAGCGTCCACCCTTTGACAGGGCGCTATGGCTACACCTTC
NA	TRBV11-2	many	TRBJ1-1	CASSPSGSSVFGAFF	TGTGCCAGCAGCCCTTCAGGGTCGAGTGTGTTTGGAGCTTTCTTT
TRBD1	TRBV6-6	many	TRBJ1-2	CASDLTGYGYTF	TGTGCCAGCGATCTGACAGGGTATGGCTACACCTTC
NA	TRBV6-5	many	TRBJ2-1	CASSYSSGGAVLNEQFF	TGTGCCAGCAGTTACTCGAGTGGGGGCGCCGTTTTGAATGAGCAGTTCTTC
NA	TRBV14	many	TRBJ2-7	CASSQDSRRVYEQYF	TGTGCCAGCAGCCAAGATTCAAGGAGGGTCTACGAGCAGTACTTC
NA	TRBV7-2	many	TRBJ2-5	CASSLVFRETQYF	TGTGCCAGCAGCTTAGTATTTCGAGAGACCCAGTACTTC
NA	TRBV7-2	many	TRBJ2-2	CASTVTGELFF	TGTGCCAGCACCGTTACCGGGGAGCTGTTTTTT
TRBD1	TRBV7-2	many	TRBJ2-1	CASNRDRRYNEQFF	TGTGCCAGCAACCGGGACAGAAGATACAATGAGCAGTTCTTC
NA	TRBV10-2	many	TRBJ2-1	CASYRDYNEQFF	TGCGCCTCGTACCGGGACTACAATGAGCAGTTCTTC
TRBD2	TRBV20-1	many	TRBJ2-7	CSASTSGVTYEQYF	TGCAGTGCTTCGACTAGCGGGGTGACCTACGAGCAGTACTTC
NA	TRBV12-3/TRBV12-4	many	TRBJ1-1	CASSARGRLNTEAFF	TGTGCCAGCAGTGCGCGGGGGCGGTTAAACACTGAAGCTTTCTTT
NA	TRBV20-1	many	TRBJ2-3	CSARDLRGATDTQYF	TGCAGTGCTAGAGACCTACGTGGCGCGACAGATACGCAGTATTTT
NA	TRBV4-1	many	TRBJ1-6	CASSQDMAGYSNSPLHF	TGCGCCAGCAGCCAAGATATGGCAGGCTATTCTAATTCACCCCTCCACTTT
TRBD2	TRBV19	NA	TRBJ2-2	CASTQGLAGGRGTGELFF	TGTGCCAGTACCCAAGGACTAGCGGGGGGGCGCGGCACCGGGGAGCTGTTTTTT
NA	TRBV3-1	NA	TRBJ2-1	CASSLRRGRGYNEQFF	TGTGCCAGCAGCCTCAGGAGGGGGCGCGGTTACAATGAGCAGTTCTTC
NA	TRBV7-9	few	TRBJ1-2	CASTGTFTGDNYGYTF	TGTGCCAGCACGGGGACGTTTACGGGGGATAACTATGGCTACACCTTC
TRBD1	TRBV27	many	TRBJ1-1	CASSPGTGFPTEAFF	TGTGCCAGCAGTCCCGGGACAGGCTTTCCGACTGAAGCTTTCTTT
NA	TRBV5-5	few	TRBJ2-2	CASSPTPGTNTGELFF	TGTGCCAGCAGCCCGACCCCCGGGACGAACACCGGGGAGCTGTTTTTT
NA	TRBV3-1	few	TRBJ2-2	CASSQTWTLSPGELFF	TGTGCCAGCAGCCAGACCTGGACACTCTCACCCGGGGAGCTGTTTTTT
NA	TRBV12-3/TRBV12-4	few	TRBJ2-1	CASSKWNEQFF	TGTGCCAGCTCCAAGTGGAATGAGCAGTTCTTC
NA	TRBV19	few	TRBJ2-3	CASSIRRDFTDTQYF	TGTGCCAGTAGTATACGTAGGGATTTCACAGATACGCAGTATTTT
NA	TRBV29-1	many	TRBJ2-1	CSVRAGEQFF	TGCAGCGTTCGCGCGGGGGAGCAGTTCTTC
NA	TRBV20-1	many	TRBJ1-1	CSARLDRDGEAFF	TGCAGTGCTAGACTAGATAGGGACGGTGAAGCTTTCTTT
NA	TRBV15	many	TRBJ2-3	CATSSRTRAFTDTQYF	TGTGCCACCAGCTCCCGGACGAGAGCCTTCACAGATACGCAGTATTTT
NA	TRBV6-1	many	TRBJ2-2	CASRRQLPQEGTGELFF	TGTGCCAGCAGACGCCAACTACCCCAGGAAGGGACCGGGGAGCTGTTTTTT